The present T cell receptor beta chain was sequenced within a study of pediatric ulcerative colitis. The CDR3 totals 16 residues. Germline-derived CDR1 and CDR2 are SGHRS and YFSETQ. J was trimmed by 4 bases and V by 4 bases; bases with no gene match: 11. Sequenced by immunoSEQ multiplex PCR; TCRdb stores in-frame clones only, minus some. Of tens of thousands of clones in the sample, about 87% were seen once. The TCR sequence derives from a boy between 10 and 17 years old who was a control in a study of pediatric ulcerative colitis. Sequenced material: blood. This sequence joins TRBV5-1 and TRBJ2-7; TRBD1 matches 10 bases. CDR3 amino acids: CASSPYTGTGEYEQYF. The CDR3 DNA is TGCGCCAGCAGCCCTTACACCGGGACAGGGGAATACGAGCAGTACTTC.